Each of the 8 T cell receptor beta chains below was sequenced from the same sample in a study of T-cell reconstitution after alpha-beta-depleted transplantation in children. Preparation of the TCRbeta library used unique molecular identifiers. A single record per CDR3 protein comes from TCRdb applying MiXCR to the PCR reads. The sample lists about 980,000 distinct CDR3 sequences, around 30% occurring once. The sequencing used PBMCs, mostly from graft donor cells, collected 360 days after TCRalphabeta/CD19-depleted stem cell transplant. These receptors all come from a boy under two years old who had a stem cell transplant for SCID, so the T cells may come from the graft donor.

The chain combines TRBV12-3 or TRBV12-4 with TRBJ1-2, with D possibly matching TRBD1 (5 bases). The length of the CDR3 is 14 residues. With 3 bases removed from V and 5 bases from J, the gap between germline ends came to 13 bases. Here the CDR3 reads CASSFWRGGYGYTF. Written as DNA, the CDR3 is TGTGCCAGCAGTTTCTGGCGGGGGGGTTATGGCTACACCTTC.

This chain joins TRBV7-9 and TRBJ2-1; TRBD1 matches at 7 bases. V lost 1 base to trimming and J lost 5 bases; unmatched junction nucleotides: 5. The CDR3 consists of 15 residues. Germline lookup yields CDR1 SEHNR and CDR2 FQNEAQ (reference sequence). CDR3 DNA sequence: TGTGCCAGCAGCTTAGGTCGGACAGGAAACAATGAGCAGTTCTTC. Protein sequence: CASSLGRTGNNEQFF.

The genes are TRBV14 and TRBJ2-2; D gene ambiguous. The CDR3 is made up of 13 amino acids. The germline V and J ends were trimmed by 2 bases and 5 bases, with 6 bases remaining between them. Germline CDR1 is SGHDN and CDR2 is FVKESK. The CDR3 DNA is TGTGCCAGCAGCCAAAGGTGGACCGGGGAGCTGTTTTTT. Protein sequence: CASSQRWTGELFF. Supplemented by reference TRBV14 and TRBJ2-2, the full variable domain reads EAGVTQFPSHSVIEKGQTVTLRCDPISGHDNLYWYRRVMGKEIKFLLHFVKESKQDESGMPNNRFLAERTGGTYSTLKVQPAELEDSGVYFCASSQRWTGELFFGEGSRLTVL.

This clonotype has just a few counts. The chain links TRBV7-6 to TRBJ2-3; 9 bases line up with TRBD1. This CDR3 spans 15 amino acids. Losses at the gene ends were 5 bases for V and 8 bases for J; bases not matched to a gene: 11. Germline values: CDR1 SGHVS, CDR2 FNYEAQ. The CDR3 sequence is CASSEGQGAQVTQYF. The CDR3 nucleotides read TGTGCCAGCAGCGAGGGACAGGGAGCCCAGGTTACGCAGTATTTT.

The chain uses TRBV5-1 and TRBJ1-4; 9 bases agree with TRBD1. The CDR3 loop spans 15 amino acids. The junction had 5 bases not matched to a gene; V was cut back by 4 bases and J by 4 bases. Germline V CDR1 and CDR2: SGHRS, YFSETQ. CDR3 DNA sequence: TGCGCCAGCAGCCAGACAGGGGGAGGTAATGAAAAACTGTTTTTT. Amino acid sequence: CASSQTGGGNEKLFF.

V is TRBV7-4 and J is TRBJ2-1; 10 positions match TRBD2. V shed 1 base, J shed 7 bases, and the junction held 10 bases outside the gene matches. CDR1 and CDR2 (germline): SGHVT, SQSDAQ. CDR3 length: 17 amino acids. The CDR3 here is CASSLGPPAGGQNEQFF. CDR3 sequence (DNA): TGTGCCAGCAGCTTAGGGCCTCCAGCGGGGGGGCAGAATGAGCAGTTCTTC.

The chain is built from TRBV4-1 and TRBJ2-5; D possibly uses TRBD1 or TRBD2 (5 bases each). Germline V gene data show CDR1 as MGHRA and CDR2 as YSYEKL. This CDR3 is 16 amino acids long. V dropped 6 bases and J dropped 5 bases, with 22 bases sitting between them. CDR3 protein: CASSKLGVGRVETQYF. DNA for the CDR3: TGCGCCAGCAGTAAGCTGGGAGTGGGACGAGTGGAGACCCAGTACTTC.

The V gene is TRBV12-3 or TRBV12-4, the J gene TRBJ1-3, with 7 bases that match TRBD1. V lost 6 bases, J lost 0 bases, and 11 bases stayed unmatched. The CDR3 is made up of 17 amino acids. CDR3 in DNA: TGTGCCAGCAGCCGTCCCCGGGACAGCTTCTCTGGAAACACCATATATTTT. Translated: CASSRPRDSFSGNTIYF.